This T cell receptor (beta chain) was profiled in a study of vaccination and CD4 T cells after COVID-19. Across the study: Typically, post-vaccine samples were obtained a median approximately 75 days after dose two, within a range of 14 to 241.

A remark on this clonotype: Its antigen is as yet unknown.

Researchers used the Oncomine TCR Beta short-read assay to sequence DNA from cultured CD4+ T cells. TCRdb passed the PCR reads through MiXCR, listing each CDR3 protein once. The table includes around 13,000 distinct CDR3 sequences, more than 70% detected once. Study findings and constraints: Spike mono-reactivity held for 304 of 307 vaccine-specific clones in convalescent patients.

Treatment noted: approximately nine-day PBMC culture with coronavirus spike peptide pools or control peptides (ViraFEST assay). Sequencing input: CD4+ T cells from blood, cultured in vitro. This clonotype originated in a human donor who had recovered from COVID-19.

The CDR3 coding sequence is TGTGCCAGCAGCTTAGAGGGGTCGGTTCAGCCCCAGCATTTT. This codes for CASSLEGSVQPQHF. V usage is TRBV7-9 and J usage is TRBJ1-5, with TRBD1 as a possible D gene (5 bases). The CDR3 has 14 residues. V dropped 1 base and J dropped 6 bases, with 10 bases sitting between them. Looked up from germline, CDR1 is SEHNR and CDR2 is FQNEAQ (reference sequence).